Shown below are 15 T cell receptor beta chains from a single sample sequenced in a study of T cell repertoires in cytomegalovirus infection. One entry per CDR3 protein, called by TCRdb with MiXCR from the reads. The table records some 450,000 distinct CDR3 sequences, 30% to 40% of them present only once. Specimen: PBMCs. The receptors derive from a human donor in good health (CMV status not recorded). Some clones in this sample may be carry-over from other donors' samples.

This clonotype showed up many times. The chain links TRBV7-2 to TRBJ2-1; D unresolved. The CDR3 is 13 amino acids. CDR1 SGHTA and CDR2 FQGNSA come from the germline V gene. The ends were cut back, 2 bases at V and 6 bases at J, with 8 bases in the middle. The DNA for the CDR3 is TGTGCCAGCAGCTTATATTTAGGCAATGAGCAGTTCTTC. This sequence encodes CASSLYLGNEQFF.

This clonotype was seen ten or more times. The chain recombines TRBV7-2 with TRBJ2-5, with D possibly called TRBD1 or TRBD2 (6 bases each). V dropped 1 base and J dropped 4 bases, with 13 bases sitting between them. This CDR3 spans 15 amino acids. Germline values: CDR1 SGHTA, CDR2 FQGNSA. For the CDR3, the DNA is TGTGCCAGCAGCTTAGGCTGGACAGCGGGAGAGACCCAGTACTTC. It translates to CASSLGWTAGETQYF.

The chain recombines TRBV29-1 with TRBJ2-7, with TRBD2 identical over 9 bases. With 2 bases clipped from V and 1 base from J, the junction kept 3 bases outside the gene matches. Germline V gene data show CDR1 as SQVTM and CDR2 as ANQGSEA. The length of the CDR3 is 14 residues. CDR3 amino acids: CSVEPRGGSYEQYF. CDR3 coding DNA: TGCAGCGTTGAACCGCGGGGGGGTTCCTACGAGCAGTACTTC.

This clonotype was seen ten or more times. The chain is built from TRBV12-3 or TRBV12-4 and TRBJ2-5; D may be TRBD1 (5 bases). The CDR3 extends over 13 amino acids. The germline V and J ends were trimmed by 2 bases and 5 bases, with 9 bases remaining between them. The CDR3 nucleotides are TGTGCCAGCAGTTTAAGGGGTACTGAGACCCAGTACTTC. It yields the protein CASSLRGTETQYF.

The V and J genes are TRBV24-1 and TRBJ2-5; 12 bases fit TRBD1. Looked up from germline, CDR1 is KGHDR and CDR2 is SFDVKD. V was clipped by 2 bases and J by 5 bases; unmatched bases: 8. The CDR3 sequence is 17 residues long. CDR3 amino acids: CATSDSGTGGAWETQYF. CDR3 coding DNA: TGTGCCACCAGTGATTCCGGGACAGGGGGCGCGTGGGAGACCCAGTACTTC.

CDR3 amino acids: CSARPATNEKLFF. CDR3 sequence (DNA): TGCAGTGCTAGACCGGCAACTAATGAAAAACTGTTTTTT. V and J are TRBV20-1 and TRBJ1-4; D is undetermined. The CDR3 has 13 residues. Germline V gene sequence: CDR1 DFQATT, CDR2 SNEGSKA (reference sequence). Trimming removed 2 bases at V and 0 bases at J, with 4 bases between.

This clonotype has just a few counts. V and J are TRBV12-5 and TRBJ1-4; D remains ambiguous. Trimming stripped 0 bases from V and 8 bases from J, with 10 bases between. The germline V gene has CDR1 LGHNT and CDR2 FRNRAP. This CDR3 is 14 amino acids long. The CDR3 DNA is TGTGCTAGTGGTTTGGTTAGGGAGGGCGAAAAACTGTTTTTT. Encoded protein: CASGLVREGEKLFF.

This clonotype was seen ten or more times. The CDR3 nucleotides are TGTGCCAGCAGCTTAGGCCCCCAGATAGCCAAAAACATTCAGTACTTC. Its protein is CASSLGPQIAKNIQYF. This chain links TRBV7-6 with TRBJ2-4; D ambiguous. Trimming took off 1 base at V and 0 bases at J, with 10 bases between the two ends. Germline V CDR1 and CDR2: SGHVS, FNYEAQ. This CDR3 spans 16 amino acids.

CDR3 loop: CSSGSRVVLNQPQHF. The CDR3 coding sequence is TGCAGTTCTGGGAGCAGGGTTGTCCTCAATCAGCCCCAGCATTTT. The chain has TRBV20-1 and TRBJ1-5; a possible D gene is TRBD1 (5 bases). In germline, CDR1 is DFQATT, CDR2 SNEGSKA (reference sequence). This CDR3 is built from 15 residues. Trimming removed 8 bases at V and 3 bases at J, with 20 bases between.

This clonotype appeared a few times. V gene TRBV24-1 combines with J gene TRBJ2-2, with D unclear. Germline CDR1 KGHDR, CDR2 SFDVKD. The CDR3 runs to 17 residues. V lost 3 bases to trimming and J lost 3 bases, with 16 bases between them. The CDR3 region is CATSDTSPGPYTGELFF. The CDR3 DNA is TGTGCCACCAGTGATACCTCACCCGGCCCCTACACCGGGGAGCTGTTTTTT.

The sample holds a few counts of this clonotype. The V gene is TRBV28, the J gene TRBJ2-1; the D is unclear. The V end was cut by 6 bases, the J end by 3 bases, with 6 bases between. This CDR3 region has 12 residues. Per germline, CDR1 MDHEN and CDR2 SYDVKM. Here the CDR3 reads CASSDDYNEQFF. The CDR3 nucleotides read TGTGCCAGCAGCGACGACTACAATGAGCAGTTCTTC.

The genes are TRBV20-1 and TRBJ1-2; 7 bases match TRBD1. V was pared by 5 bases and J by 3 bases, with 12 bases of the junction left unmatched. This CDR3 contains 15 residues. The germline V gene has CDR1 DFQATT and CDR2 SNEGSKA (reference sequence). The CDR3 loop reads CSAHPATGTYYGYTF. For the CDR3, the DNA is TGCAGTGCTCATCCGGCGACAGGGACTTACTATGGCTACACCTTC.

The chain joins TRBV19 to TRBJ1-2; D may be TRBD1 (6 bases). Trimming took off 11 bases at V and 4 bases at J, with 17 bases between the two ends. Germline lookup yields CDR1 LNHDA and CDR2 SQIVND (reference sequence). The CDR3 covers 13 residues. The CDR3 nucleotides are TGTGCCTCTGCGCAAGGGGGACGCTATGGCTACACCTTC. Translated: CASAQGGRYGYTF.

This clonotype has a handful of counts. This chain joins TRBV5-5 and TRBJ2-7; a weak D match, TRBD1 (5 bases). Germline assignment: CDR1 SGHKS and CDR2 YYEKEE (reference sequence). The V end was cut by 4 bases, the J end by 3 bases, with 14 bases between. The CDR3 is made up of 14 amino acids. The CDR3 protein is CASSARPRDYEQYF. The CDR3 bases are TGTGCCAGCAGCGCAAGGCCCAGGGACTACGAGCAGTACTTC.

The chain is built from TRBV28 and TRBJ2-3, with D tentatively TRBD1 or TRBD2 (5 bases each). The CDR3 runs to 13 residues. Germline-derived CDR1 and CDR2 are MDHEN and SYDVKM. Trimming removed 8 bases at V and 0 bases at J, with 9 bases between. CDR3 coding DNA: TGTGCCAGCGGGGACGGGAGCACAGATACGCAGTATTTT. This codes for CASGDGSTDTQYF.